The entry below gives a single TCR beta chain sequence along with its context. This entry is derived from a study of blood T cell repertoires in COVID-19. Here immunoSEQ multiplex PCR was the method, and the copy in TCRdb shows in-frame clones only, minus some. The data contain a few hundred thousand clones, 65% to 85% of them singletons. The CDR3 is 14 residues long. V lost 7 bases to trimming and J lost 6 bases; unmatched junction nucleotides: 13. Germline V gene lookup returns CDR1 SQVTM and CDR2 ANQGSEA. The chain combines TRBV29-1 with TRBJ1-1, with 8 bases lining up with TRBD1. The receptor was isolated from a woman between 25 and 40 years old who had recovered from COVID-19. Input material: peripheral blood. The CDR3 here is CSAPGQGRWAEAFF. CDR3 DNA: TGCAGCGCCCCCGGACAGGGCCGTTGGGCTGAAGCTTTCTTT.